The 26 T cell receptor beta chains below were found in one sample sequenced in a study of radiotherapy plus CTLA-4 blockade in lung cancer. The data were produced by immunoSEQ multiplex PCR, yet TCRdb's version contains in-frame clones alone and is incomplete. Of approximately 67,000 clones in the sample, under 85% are singletons; the top ten hold roughly 3.9%. The sample consisted of peripheral blood, taken from a patient treated with radiotherapy plus ipilimumab. Every receptor here comes from a human donor with non-small cell lung cancer who had a partial response to radiotherapy plus ipilimumab.

J is TRBJ2-2 and V is TRBV28; 7 bases align to TRBD2. This CDR3 is 14 amino acids long. Germline CDR1 reads MDHEN; CDR2 reads SYDVKM. V dropped 5 bases and J dropped 2; count of bases not matched to a gene: 2. The CDR3 DNA sequence: TGTGCCAGCAGTCGCGGGGGAAACACCGGGGAGCTGTTTTTT. Amino acids: CASSRGGNTGELFF.

The V and J genes are TRBV5-1 and TRBJ2-1, with 8 bases fitting TRBD1. Germline V gives CDR1 SGHRS, CDR2 YFSETQ. The V and J ends lost 4 bases and 5 bases, in that order; junction bases with no gene match: 8. This CDR3 has 15 amino acids. CDR3 bases: TGCGCCAGCAGCCCACGGACAGGGCGAGACAATGAGCAGTTCTTC. Translated: CASSPRTGRDNEQFF.

J is TRBJ2-7 and V is TRBV7-2; D is perhaps TRBD2 (5 bases). There are 14 residues in the CDR3. The germline gives CDR1 SGHTA, CDR2 FQGNSA. The V gene lost 3 bases and the J gene lost 3 bases, with 12 bases spanning the gap. CDR3: CASSFDEGVYEQYF. The CDR3 DNA is TGTGCCAGCAGCTTTGACGAGGGAGTCTACGAGCAGTACTTC.

With regard to this clone: One junction end disagrees with the germline gene, perhaps due to a read error. At the DNA level, this CDR3 is encoded by other sequences in the same sample as well. The rearrangement uses TRBV18 and TRBJ2-3; TRBD2 matches 8 bases. Germline assignment: CDR1 KGHSH and CDR2 LQKENI. There are 16 residues in the CDR3. The CDR3 region has the DNA TGTGCCAGCTCACCTCCCAGCGGGAGTGGCACGGATACGCAGTATTTT. The encoded protein is CASSPPSGSGTDTQYF.

The rearrangement uses TRBV18 and TRBJ1-1, with unresolved D. The CDR3 runs to 12 residues. The V gene lost 2 bases and the J gene lost 8 bases, with 9 bases spanning the gap. Germline V gene data show CDR1 as KGHSH and CDR2 as LQKENI. The CDR3 sequence is CASSPREEEAFF. CDR3 nucleotides: TGTGCCAGCTCACCAAGAGAGGAGGAAGCTTTCTTT.

The chain employs TRBV18 and TRBJ2-2; tentatively, D is TRBD2 (6 bases). The CDR3 covers 14 residues. The V gene lost 6 bases and the J gene lost 3 bases, with 11 bases spanning the gap. CDR1 is KGHSH and CDR2 is LQKENI in the germline V gene. The CDR3 spells CASSAWRDTGELFF. The CDR3 DNA sequence: TGTGCCAGCTCCGCGTGGAGGGACACCGGGGAGCTGTTTTTT.

V gene TRBV10-1 combines with J gene TRBJ2-2, with a possible D match to TRBD1 (5 bases). This CDR3 has 12 amino acids. V dropped 6 bases and J dropped 5 bases, with 7 bases sitting between them. The V gene's germline CDR1 is WNHNN and CDR2 SYGVQD (reference sequence). The CDR3 DNA reads TGCGCCAGCAGCAGGGAAACCGGGGAGCTGTTTTTT. Translation gives CASSRETGELFF.

The chain combines TRBV27 with TRBJ2-2, with 11 nucleotides matching TRBD2. V lost 8 bases and J lost 3; bases outside the gene matches: 5. The germline CDR1 and CDR2 sequences are MNHEY and SMNVEV (reference sequence). This CDR3 comprises 15 residues. DNA of the CDR3: TGTGCCAGCGGTAGCGGGAGGGCCGACACCGGGGAGCTGTTTTTT. Protein product: CASGSGRADTGELFF.

The genes are TRBV19 and TRBJ1-4; D is ambiguous. This CDR3 is 15 amino acids long. Germline CDR1 reads LNHDA; CDR2 reads SQIVND (reference sequence). Deletions cut 6 bases from V and 0 bases from J, with 11 bases between. Here the CDR3 reads CASRRSYATNEKLFF. CDR3 DNA sequence: TGTGCCAGTAGGAGGTCCTACGCAACTAATGAAAAACTGTTTTTT.

This chain uses TRBV5-4 with TRBJ2-1, with 9 bases lining up with TRBD2. Germline lookup yields CDR1 SGHNT and CDR2 YYREEE (reference sequence). V gave up 6 bases and J gave up 3 bases; unmatched junction bases: 10. This CDR3 is built from 16 residues. The CDR3 spells CASTIGAGGLYNEQFF. CDR3 nucleotide sequence: TGTGCCAGCACCATTGGAGCGGGAGGCCTCTACAATGAGCAGTTCTTC.

In this sample, this clone turned up once. J is TRBJ2-1 and V is TRBV5-6, with a possible D match to TRBD2 (5 bases). With 0 bases removed from V and 9 bases from J, the gap between germline ends came to 13 bases. The CDR3 covers 14 residues. Germline CDR1 SGHDT, CDR2 YYEEEE. CDR3 region: CASSLGDLGSEQFF. Written as DNA, the CDR3 is TGTGCCAGCAGCTTGGGCGACCTGGGGAGTGAGCAGTTCTTC.

The chain links TRBV7-9 to TRBJ2-2; weak D call: TRBD2 (6 bases). CDR1 is SEHNR, CDR2 FQNEAQ, per germline (reference sequence). Trimming removed 2 bases at V and 7 bases at J, with 11 bases between. This CDR3 comprises 14 residues. In DNA form, the CDR3 reads TGTGCCAGCAGCTTACGGGGGAGTGACGGGGAGCTGTTTTTT. It is translated as CASSLRGSDGELFF. Looking up the rest from reference TRBV7-9 and TRBJ2-2 gives the full variable domain: DTGVSQNPRHKITKRGQNVTFRCDPISEHNRLYWYRQTLGQGPEFLTYFQNEAQLEKSRLLSDRFSAERPKGSFSTLEIQRTEQGDSAMYLCASSLRGSDGELFFGEGSRLTVL.

The count of this clone is one. The rearrangement links TRBV7-2 to TRBJ1-5; 7 nucleotides align to TRBD1. From germline, CDR1 is SGHTA and CDR2 FQGNSA. The CDR3 extends over 16 amino acids. With V trimmed by 1 base and J by 1 base, 4 bases remained unmatched. As DNA, the CDR3 is TGTGCCAGCAGCTTAGTCGGGACAGCCAGCAATCAGCCCCAGCATTTT. Protein product: CASSLVGTASNQPQHF.

This chain connects TRBV6-1 to TRBJ2-1; TRBD2 matches 11 bases. This CDR3 contains 15 residues. V lost 4 bases and J lost 9; bases outside the gene matches: 8. CDR1 and CDR2 (germline): MNHNS, SASEGT. In DNA form, the CDR3 reads TGTGCCAGCAGTGTTCCGCTAGCGGGAGGAATTGAGCAGTTCTTC. Its protein is CASSVPLAGGIEQFF.

This clone is judged medium-sized. This chain links TRBV29-1 with TRBJ1-1; TRBD1 matches at 8 bases. Germline CDR1 is SQVTM and CDR2 is ANQGSEA. The CDR3 is made up of 13 amino acids. The V and J ends lost 6 bases and 1 base, in that order; junction bases with no gene match: 4. CDR3 protein: CSVRQGRNTEAFF. The CDR3 DNA is TGCAGCGTCCGACAGGGGCGGAACACTGAAGCTTTCTTT.

The chain recombines TRBV19 with TRBJ2-2, with 13 bases that match TRBD2. The CDR3 has 17 amino acids. After removal of 6 bases from V and 7 bases from J, the junction contained 11 bases not matched to a gene. Germline CDR1 and CDR2: LNHDA and SQIVND (reference sequence). DNA for the CDR3: TGTGCCAGTAGCGTTGGACTAGCGGGAGTTGAGGGCGGGGAGCTGTTTTTT. It codes for CASSVGLAGVEGGELFF.

The CDR3 reads CASSYRSSVETQYF. CDR3 nucleotide sequence: TGTGCCAGTAGTTATCGTTCTAGCGTCGAGACCCAGTACTTC. The rearrangement joins TRBV19 to TRBJ2-5, with D possibly being TRBD2 (6 bases). The CDR3 has 14 residues. Between the trimmed V and J ends, which lost 5 bases and 5 bases, there was a span of 15 bases. The germline V gene has CDR1 LNHDA and CDR2 SQIVND (reference sequence).

The chain has TRBV11-2 and TRBJ2-6; D is undetermined. V lost 5 bases, J lost 0 bases, and 17 bases lay in between. The CDR3 loop spans 18 amino acids. The germline V gene has CDR1 SGHAT and CDR2 FQNNGV. CDR3 in amino acids: CASSPLELPRSGANVLTF. The CDR3 DNA follows: TGTGCCAGCAGCCCCCTAGAGTTACCCCGCTCTGGGGCCAACGTCCTGACTTTC.

The V call is TRBV5-4, the J call TRBJ1-2; D call uncertain. In germline, CDR1 is SGHNT, CDR2 YYREEE (reference sequence). The CDR3 totals 13 residues. The V end lost 0 bases, the J end lost 6 bases, and 9 bases lay between the germline ends. The CDR3 nucleotides are TGTGCCAGCAGCTTGGAAACCGGGAATGGCTACACCTTC. Translating gives CASSLETGNGYTF.

This clone was seen more than once but under ten times. This chain connects TRBV7-8 to TRBJ2-7, with a possible D match to TRBD2 (7 bases). This CDR3 is built from 16 residues. V lost 2 bases, J lost 1 base, and 15 bases lay in between. CDR1 is SGHVS and CDR2 is FQNEAQ in the germline V gene. CDR3 in amino acids: CASSLTSGGQSYEQYF. In DNA form, the CDR3 reads TGTGCCAGCAGCTTAACCTCCGGGGGGCAGTCCTACGAGCAGTACTTC.

CDR3 residues: CASSIGGERTDTQYF. The DNA for the CDR3 is TGTGCCAGTAGTATTGGAGGGGAGAGGACAGATACGCAGTATTTT. The chain couples TRBV19 to TRBJ2-3; the D gene is possibly TRBD2 (6 bases). The CDR3 consists of 15 residues. Germline loops: CDR1 LNHDA, CDR2 SQIVND (reference sequence). Trimming took 3 bases from V and 3 from J, leaving 13 bases between them.

The chain has TRBV27 and TRBJ1-1; D gene uncertain. V shed 5 bases and J shed 7 bases, with 17 bases lying between them. The CDR3 has 14 residues. Germline lookup yields CDR1 MNHEY and CDR2 SMNVEV (reference sequence). CDR3 coding DNA: TGTGCCAGCAGTCCAAACACCCCTCGTGGTGAAGCTTTCTTT. This sequence encodes CASSPNTPRGEAFF.

This chain links TRBV19 with TRBJ1-5, with 9 bases fitting TRBD1. The CDR3 runs to 16 residues. J gave up 4 bases and V 5 bases, and 9 bases lay outside the gene matches. Germline lookup yields CDR1 LNHDA and CDR2 SQIVND (reference sequence). DNA of the CDR3: TGTGCCAGTAGTCCCGGGGGACAGGGAGTTAATCAGCCCCAGCATTTT. Translating gives CASSPGGQGVNQPQHF.

V and J are TRBV27 and TRBJ2-1, with 10 bases that match TRBD2. The CDR3 has 15 amino acids. Germline V gene data show CDR1 as MNHEY and CDR2 as SMNVEV (reference sequence). Trimming at V came to 6 bases and at J to 8 bases, leaving 10 bases not matched to a gene. The CDR3 protein is CASRQEWGTSDEQFF. DNA of the CDR3: TGTGCCAGCAGGCAGGAGTGGGGGACTAGCGATGAGCAGTTCTTC.

The chain couples TRBV7-3 to TRBJ2-5; D unresolved. The CDR3 sequence is 13 residues long. CDR1 is SGHTA and CDR2 is FQGTGA in the germline V gene. Trimming shortened V by 5 bases and J by 5 bases, and 12 bases separated the two germline ends. CDR3 sequence reads: CASSRSFRETQYF. The CDR3 region has the DNA TGTGCCAGCAGCCGTAGCTTTAGGGAGACCCAGTACTTC.

The CDR3 DNA follows: TGTGCCAGCAGTTTATTAGGGGGCCCAAACTACGAGCAGTACTTC. This translates into CASSLLGGPNYEQYF. The gene calls are TRBV28 and TRBJ2-7; 7 bases are shared with TRBD1. This CDR3 is built from 15 residues. The junction had 6 bases not matched to a gene; V was cut back by 1 base and J by 3 bases. CDR1 is MDHEN, CDR2 SYDVKM, per germline. The full variable domain, in which reference TRBV28 and TRBJ2-7 provide the parts outside the CDR3, is DVKVTQSSRYLVKRTGEKVFLECVQDMDHENMFWYRQDPGLGLRLIYFSYDVKMKEKGDIPEGYSVSREKKERFSLILESASTNQTSMYLCASSLLGGPNYEQYFGPGTRLTVT.